The next 29 T cell receptor beta chains were all read from a single sample in a study of tumor and adjacent non-tumor tissue in lung cancer. RNA was extracted from bulk tissue without any cell sorting. More than 3 cm separated this lung sample from the edge of the tumor. TCRbeta libraries were built with three rounds of nested PCR, modified from ARM-PCR. Using its own MiXCR run on the multiplex PCR reads, TCRdb lists one record per CDR3 protein. This table holds some 97,000 distinct CDR3 sequences, about 60% found once. The sequenced material came from distant non-tumor lung tissue. The source is a man between 25 and 39 years old with non-small cell lung cancer.

This clonotype was recorded at least ten times. This chain links TRBV20-1 with TRBJ2-5; 11 bases agree with TRBD2. This CDR3 contains 16 residues. Per the germline V gene, CDR1 is DFQATT and CDR2 is SNEGSKA (reference sequence). After removal of 4 bases from V and 0 bases from J, the junction contained 7 bases not matched to a gene. Here the CDR3 reads CSATSNSGRDQETQYF. CDR3 nucleotide sequence: TGCAGTGCTACATCCAATAGCGGGAGGGACCAAGAGACCCAGTACTTC.

The rearrangement uses TRBV11-2 and TRBJ2-7; the D is unclear. Trimming took off 0 bases at V and 5 bases at J, with 5 bases between the two ends. This CDR3 is built from 12 residues. In germline, CDR1 is SGHAT, CDR2 FQNNGV. The CDR3 bases are TGTGCCAGCAGCTTAGAGGGTAACGAGCAGTACTTC. Its protein product is CASSLEGNEQYF. The variable domain in full, completed from reference TRBV11-2 and TRBJ2-7, reads EAGVAQSPRYKIIEKRQSVAFWCNPISGHATLYWYQQILGQGPKLLIQFQNNGVVDDSQLPKDRFSAERLKGVDSTLKIQPAKLEDSAVYLCASSLEGNEQYFGPGTRLTVT.

Comments on this clonotype: This may arise from a read error, as a much more abundant clone is one base away. The chain recombines TRBV11-1 with TRBJ2-2; D may be TRBD1 (7 bases). The ends were cut back, 7 bases at V and 9 bases at J, with 21 bases in the middle. The CDR3 has 15 residues. The germline V gene has CDR1 SGHAT and CDR2 FQDESV (reference sequence). CDR3 bases: TGTGCCAGCAACAAAGGCACAGGGGAGGCCAGGGAGCTGTTTTTT. Its translation is CASNKGTGEARELFF.

Regarding this clonotype: At one end the junction does not follow the germline gene, possibly because of a read error. The chain has TRBV6-5 and TRBJ2-3; D call uncertain. Germline assignment: CDR1 MNHEY and CDR2 SVGAGI. CDR3 length: 12 amino acids. CDR3 nucleotides: TGTGCCAACAGTTACTCGCTCGATACGAAGTATTTT. It yields the protein CANSYSLDTKYF.

Comments on this clonotype: This may come from a read error, since a much larger clone is one base off. The chain recombines TRBV6-2 or TRBV6-3 with TRBJ1-5; possibly TRBD1 for D (5 bases). V lost 6 bases and J lost 4, with 19 bases in between. The V gene's germline CDR1 is MNHEY and CDR2 SVGEGT. This CDR3 has 16 amino acids. CDR3: CASRRLVQGMNQPQHF. CDR3 nucleotide sequence: TGTGCCAGCAGGCGACTGGTCCAGGGAATGAATCAGCCCCAGCATTTT.

Comments on this clonotype: A much larger clone lies one base from this, so it may be a read error. The chain has TRBV6-1 and TRBJ2-2, with 7 bases identical to TRBD1. Germline trimming cut 5 bases from V and 2 bases from J; bases unmatched to any gene: 8. The CDR3 is 16 residues long. The germline V gene has CDR1 MNHNS and CDR2 SASEGT. CDR3 region: CASSPRAGGNTGELFF. CDR3 nucleotides: TGTGCCAGCAGTCCCCGGGCAGGGGGAAACACCGGGGAGCTGTTTTTT.

This clonotype was found a few times. V and J are TRBV20-1 and TRBJ2-2, with D perhaps TRBD1 (6 bases). Per germline, CDR1 DFQATT and CDR2 SNEGSKA (reference sequence). Trimming stripped 3 bases from V and 6 bases from J, with 17 bases between. CDR3 size: 15 residues. CDR3 in DNA: TGCAGTGCTAGCCGACTGGGGGCGGACCCCGGGGAGCTGTTTTTT. As protein: CSASRLGADPGELFF.

This clonotype has more than one count but fewer than ten. The gene calls are TRBV11-2 and TRBJ1-4, with D perhaps TRBD1 (5 bases). V lost 5 bases, J lost 0 bases, and 13 bases lay in between. Germline CDR1 SGHAT, CDR2 FQNNGV. The CDR3 has 16 amino acids. DNA for the CDR3: TGTGCCAGCAGCGCCATCGACAGTGCAACTAATGAAAAACTGTTTTTT. Translation: CASSAIDSATNEKLFF.

This clonotype was seen a handful of times. With a much larger clone just one base away, this may be a read error. This chain joins TRBV6-2 or TRBV6-3 and TRBJ2-7; 10 nucleotides agree with TRBD2. With V trimmed by 5 bases and J by 6 bases, 7 bases remained unmatched. This CDR3 is 14 amino acids long. Germline CDR1 reads MNHEY; CDR2 reads SVGEGT. The DNA of the CDR3 is TGTGCCAGCAGTCTACTAGCGGGACTATGCGAGCAGTACTTC. It translates to CASSLLAGLCEQYF.

The J gene is TRBJ2-1, the V gene TRBV12-5; tentative D call: TRBD1 (6 bases). Per the germline V gene, CDR1 is LGHNT and CDR2 is FRNRAP. The germline V and J ends were trimmed by 0 bases and 14 bases, with 23 bases remaining between them. The CDR3 runs to 16 residues. The CDR3: CASGLVLGGPYNGEFF. The CDR3 DNA is TGTGCTAGTGGTTTGGTACTAGGGGGACCCTACAATGGGGAGTTCTTC.

This clonotype was picked up many times. The CDR3 DNA sequence: TGTGCCAGCAGCCCGGGAGCGGGGCCCCAAGAGACCCAGTACTTC. This codes for CASSPGAGPQETQYF. The genes are TRBV11-2 and TRBJ2-5; 7 bases match TRBD2. CDR3 size: 15 residues. V lost 5 bases and J lost 1; bases outside the gene matches: 7. Germline assignment: CDR1 SGHAT and CDR2 FQNNGV.

This clonotype was seen once. One end of the junction is discordant with germline, which a read error may explain. The CDR3: CSVNTRLPGKLFF. Written as DNA, the CDR3 is TGCAGTGTTAACACCCGGTTACCCGGGAAGCTGTTTTTT. The chain is built from TRBV20-1 and TRBJ2-2, with TRBD2 as a possible D gene (5 bases). CDR1 and CDR2 from the germline V gene are DFQATT and SNEGSKA (reference sequence). This CDR3 region has 13 residues.

This chain joins TRBV11-2 and TRBJ2-3, with D possibly TRBD2 on 7 matching bases. The V end was cut by 2 bases, the J end by 6 bases, with 15 bases between. The CDR3 extends over 15 amino acids. From germline, CDR1 is SGHAT and CDR2 FQNNGV. The CDR3, as DNA: TGTGCCAGCAGCTTACTAGTGGGGGGGCAGGATACGCAGTATTTT. It is translated as CASSLLVGGQDTQYF. The full variable domain, completed using reference TRBV11-2 and TRBJ2-3, is EAGVAQSPRYKIIEKRQSVAFWCNPISGHATLYWYQQILGQGPKLLIQFQNNGVVDDSQLPKDRFSAERLKGVDSTLKIQPAKLEDSAVYLCASSLLVGGQDTQYFGPGTRLTVL.

As regards this clonotype: One end of the junction fails to match germline, which may point to a read error. The V gene is TRBV11-2, the J gene TRBJ2-3, with D unclear. CDR3 size: 13 residues. Germline values: CDR1 SGHAT, CDR2 FQNNGV. CDR3 residues: CASNYLNTDMQYF. DNA of the CDR3: TGTGCCAGCAACTATTTAAACACAGATATGCAGTATTTT.

The chain employs TRBV10-3 and TRBJ2-7; unclear D gene. V was trimmed by 3 bases and J by 10 bases, leaving 16 bases between them. Germline V gives CDR1 ENHRY, CDR2 SYGVKD. This CDR3 region has 13 residues. In DNA form, the CDR3 reads TGTGCCATCAGTGACGGCAGCTCCTACAAACAGTACTTC. Translation gives CAISDGSSYKQYF.

Note on this clonotype: In this CDR3 the conserved last residue, phenylalanine or tryptophan, is missing, so a read error is likely. J is TRBJ2-3 and V is TRBV6-5, with 7 bases aligning to TRBD2. V trimming: 6 bases; J trimming: 6 bases; junction bases outside the gene matches: 12. The CDR3 extends over 15 amino acids. The V gene's germline CDR1 is MNHEY and CDR2 SVGAGI. The CDR3 coding sequence is TGTGCCAGCAGGGAGGTGAGGACTAGTCATGATACGCAGTATTTG. Its translation is CASREVRTSHDTQYL.

A word on this clonotype: An end of the junction differs from the germline gene, which may be a read error. This chain links TRBV11-2 with TRBJ1-6, with D unresolved. The CDR3 loop spans 14 amino acids. The germline CDR1 and CDR2 sequences are SGHAT and FQNNGV. CDR3 DNA: TGTGACAGCAGCTTAAGTAGTCCCAATTCACCCCTCCACTTT. Protein: CDSSLSSPNSPLHF.

As to this clonotype: A read error may produce the germline difference seen at one junction end. The CDR3 coding sequence is TGTGCCAGCAGCCAAGACCTCCCTAGCGGAGATTCCCACGAGAAGTACTTC. Translation gives CASSQDLPSGDSHEKYF. J is TRBJ2-7 and V is TRBV4-2, with TRBD2 matching 7 bases. CDR3 length: 17 amino acids. CDR1 and CDR2 from the germline V gene are LGHNA and YNFKEQ.

This clonotype came up a few times. The CDR3, as DNA: TGTGCCTGGAGTCCAAGGGGAAACACTGAAGCTTTCTTT. Amino acid sequence: CAWSPRGNTEAFF. The chain employs TRBV30 and TRBJ1-1; maybe TRBD1 (5 bases). V dropped 2 bases and J dropped 2 bases, with 9 bases sitting between them. Germline loops: CDR1 GTSNPN, CDR2 SVGIG (reference sequence). CDR3 length: 13 residues.

This clonotype was counted only a few times. A much larger clone is a single base away; this may be a read error. This sequence joins TRBV4-1 and TRBJ1-1; the D gene is possibly TRBD1 (6 bases). The CDR3 runs to 15 residues. Germline V gene sequence: CDR1 MGHRA, CDR2 YSYEKL. The CDR3 region is CTSSQEGHLNTEAFF. DNA for the CDR3: TGCACCAGCAGCCAGGAGGGACACTTGAACACTGAAGCTTTCTTT.

This clonotype was found many times. The V gene is TRBV20-1, the J gene TRBJ2-1; 11 nucleotides align to TRBD2. This CDR3 is built from 15 residues. Germline values: CDR1 DFQATT, CDR2 SNEGSKA (reference sequence). Trimming at V came to 6 bases and at J to 8 bases, leaving 12 bases not matched to a gene. CDR3 DNA: TGCAGTGCCAGGATGACTAGCGGGAATATCGATGAGCAGTTCTTC. Amino acid sequence: CSARMTSGNIDEQFF.

There are a few counts of this clonotype. A read error is possible here, since a much larger clone lies one base away. The conserved phenylalanine or tryptophan is not found at the CDR3 terminus, so this likely reflects a read error. This sequence joins TRBV6-2 or TRBV6-3 and TRBJ1-4, with 10 bases identical to TRBD1. Looked up from germline, CDR1 is MNHEY and CDR2 is SVGEGT. After removal of 5 bases from V and 12 bases from J, the junction contained 3 bases not matched to a gene. The CDR3 loop spans 12 amino acids. The CDR3 bases are TGTGCCAGCAGTACCGGACAGGGGGAACTGTTTTTG. This sequence encodes CASSTGQGELFL.

The table lists this clonotype with a few counts. This could be a read error, since a much larger clone is one nucleotide away. The gene calls are TRBV20-1 and TRBJ2-1; D might be TRBD1 (6 bases). CDR1 DFQATT and CDR2 SNEGSKA come from the germline V gene (reference sequence). Trimming removed 5 bases from V and 12 bases from J, with 17 bases in between. The CDR3 is 12 amino acids. The CDR3 nucleotides read TGCAGTGCTGACCTACAGGGAACTGTGCAGTTCTTC. Protein product: CSADLQGTVQFF.

The genes are TRBV11-1 and TRBJ2-4; D remains unclear. The J call is uncertain, as TRBJ2-1 better fits the DNA end. Germline V CDR1 and CDR2: SGHAT, FQDESV (reference sequence). This CDR3 is built from 16 residues. In DNA, the CDR3 is TGTGCCAGCACCCACTCAGGTAGGGCGACCAGAAACATTCAGTTCTTC. Amino acid sequence: CASTHSGRATRNIQFF.

Regarding this clonotype: The conserved phenylalanine or tryptophan is not found at the CDR3 terminus, so this likely reflects a read error. The limits of the CDR3 on the DNA are not certain, so only TCRdb's listed CDR3 is given. The chain joins TRBV6-2 or TRBV6-3 to TRBJ2-4; the D call in the table, TRBD1, was not verified against the DNA. The CDR3 totals 15 residues, both ends included. Germline CDR1 reads MNHEY; CDR2 reads SVGEGT. The CDR3 sequence is CASSYSAGKKNIEYL.

With respect to this clonotype: This may arise from a read error, as a much more abundant clone is one base away. The chain is built from TRBV6-1 and TRBJ2-5; 8 nucleotides line up with TRBD2. The CDR3 consists of 13 residues. CDR1 is MNHNS and CDR2 is SASEGT in the germline V gene. The V gene end was trimmed by 7 bases and the J gene end by 2 bases; junction bases not matched to a gene: 3. CDR3 DNA sequence: TGTGCCAGCACACGGGAGGGGCAAGAGACCCAGTACTTC. Translation: CASTREGQETQYF.

About this clonotype itself: Likely a read error: the CDR3 ends without its conserved phenylalanine or tryptophan. This chain connects TRBV24-1 to TRBJ2-5, with 12 bases lining up with TRBD1. J gave up 5 bases and V 3 bases, and 9 bases lay outside the gene matches. CDR1 KGHDR and CDR2 SFDVKD come from the germline V gene. The CDR3 consists of 17 residues. CDR3 region: CATSDTGQGAVKETQYL. In nucleotides, the CDR3 is TGTGCCACCAGTGATACGGGACAGGGGGCAGTGAAGGAGACCCAGTACTTA.

This clonotype came up a few times. V usage is TRBV2 and J usage is TRBJ2-2; unclear D gene. The V gene lost 3 bases and the J gene lost 6 bases, with 14 bases spanning the gap. Germline V lookup: CDR1 SNHLY, CDR2 FYNNEI. The CDR3 runs to 15 residues. The CDR3 reads CASSDGPLRAGELFF. CDR3 nucleotides: TGTGCCAGCAGTGATGGGCCTTTAAGGGCCGGGGAGCTGTTTTTT.

On this clonotype itself: One end of the junction does not line up with germline, which may come from a read error. The chain carries TRBV4-1 and TRBJ1-1, with 8 nucleotides matching TRBD1. This CDR3 contains 14 residues. The V gene's germline CDR1 is MGHRA and CDR2 YSYEKL. CDR3 sequence (DNA): TGCGCCAGCAGCACTAGACAGGGGAACACTGAAGCCTTCTTT. Translation gives CASSTRQGNTEAFF.